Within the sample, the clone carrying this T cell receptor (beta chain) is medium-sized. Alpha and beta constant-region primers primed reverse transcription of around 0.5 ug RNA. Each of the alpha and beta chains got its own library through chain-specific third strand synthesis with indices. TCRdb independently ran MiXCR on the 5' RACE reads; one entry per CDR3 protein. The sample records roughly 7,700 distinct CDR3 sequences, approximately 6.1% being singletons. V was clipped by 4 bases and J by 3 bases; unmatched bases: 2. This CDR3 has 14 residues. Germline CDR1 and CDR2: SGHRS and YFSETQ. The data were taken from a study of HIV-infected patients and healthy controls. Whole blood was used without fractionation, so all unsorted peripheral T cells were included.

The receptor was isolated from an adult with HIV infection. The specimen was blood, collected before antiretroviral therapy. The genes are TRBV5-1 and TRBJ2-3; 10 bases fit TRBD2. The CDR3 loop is CASSALAGTDTQYF. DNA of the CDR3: TGCGCCAGCAGCGCACTAGCGGGGACAGATACGCAGTATTTT. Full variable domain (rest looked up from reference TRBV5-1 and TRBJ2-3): KAGVTQTPRYLIKTRGQQVTLSCSPISGHRSVSWYQQTPGQGLQFLFEYFSETQRNKGNFPGRFSGRQFSNSRSEMNVSTLELGDSALYLCASSALAGTDTQYFGPGTRLTVL.